These 27 T cell receptor beta chains were sequenced from one sample in a study of follicular helper T cells after annual influenza vaccination. Time point noted: 2013-2014 season, 7 days after vaccination. The table came from immunoSEQ multiplex PCR; TCRdb's copy has only in-frame clones and leaves some out. The sample holds some 8,300 clones, 83% seen once. The starting material was CXCR5+ CD38- circulating T follicular helper cells from blood, obtained 7 days after influenza vaccination. Subset specified: circulating Tfh, non-naive CD4+CXCR5+PD-1+ (ICOS+CD38+ or ICOS-CD38-). The origin of the receptors is an adult who received the influenza vaccine.

A single count supports this clone. V usage is TRBV4-3 and J usage is TRBJ1-2; 9 bases are shared with TRBD1. The germline V gene has CDR1 LGHNA and CDR2 YSLEER. The CDR3 length is 15 residues. The J segment lost 8 bases and the V segment lost 1 base, leaving 8 bases of the junction unmatched. CDR3 DNA sequence: TGCGCCAGCAGCCAAGCGGTGGACAGGGGATACGGCTACACCTTC. It codes for CASSQAVDRGYGYTF.

The gene calls are TRBV19 and TRBJ2-3; D possibly corresponds to TRBD2 (6 bases). Germline CDR1 LNHDA, CDR2 SQIVND (reference sequence). Trimming removed 4 bases from V and 0 bases from J, with 14 bases in between. CDR3 size: 16 residues. CDR3 residues: CASSRRRGYSTDTQYF. In DNA form, the CDR3 reads TGTGCCAGTAGTAGAAGACGGGGGTATAGCACAGATACGCAGTATTTT.

V and J are TRBV2 and TRBJ1-4; D remains ambiguous. This CDR3 spans 11 amino acids. V was shortened by 3 bases and J by 7 bases, with 3 bases between the two germline ends. Germline lookup yields CDR1 SNHLY and CDR2 FYNNEI. The CDR3 DNA reads as TGTGCCAGCAGTGATCTTGAAAAACTGTTTTTT. It yields the protein CASSDLEKLFF.

CDR3 protein: CAWSDRDRGVNNQPQHF. CDR3 nucleotide sequence: TGTGCCTGGAGTGACCGGGACAGGGGAGTTAACAATCAGCCCCAGCATTTT. The J gene is TRBJ1-5, the V gene TRBV30, with 10 bases that match TRBD1. This CDR3 has 17 residues. J lost 3 bases, V lost 1 base, and 9 bases had no gene match. Germline V gene sequence: CDR1 GTSNPN, CDR2 SVGIG (reference sequence).

The V and J genes are TRBV4-3 and TRBJ2-3; 9 bases align to TRBD1. The germline gives CDR1 LGHNA, CDR2 YSLEER. The CDR3 length is 19 residues. V trimming: 1 base; J trimming: 5 bases; junction bases outside the gene matches: 16. The CDR3 DNA reads as TGCGCCAGCAGCCAAGGGCCAAGGAGGTCGGGACAGGGCGTAGATACGCAGTATTTT. Its translation: CASSQGPRRSGQGVDTQYF.

The chain carries TRBV23-1 and TRBJ2-3, with no clear D. TRBV23-1 is an open reading frame whose function is uncertain. The CDR3 loop spans 14 amino acids. The germline V and J ends were trimmed by 6 bases and 0 bases, with 10 bases remaining between them. CDR3 in DNA: TGCGCCAGCAGCCTTCGAGATAGCACAGATACGCAGTATTTT. The encoded protein is CASSLRDSTDTQYF.

The chain links TRBV2 to TRBJ2-3, with D hard to call. With 11 bases removed from V and 4 bases from J, the gap between germline ends came to 7 bases. This CDR3 has 10 residues. In germline, CDR1 is SNHLY, CDR2 FYNNEI. Here the CDR3 DNA reads TGTGCCGGCTTAGCAGATACGCAGTATTTT. It is translated as CAGLADTQYF. Based on the CDR3 plus reference TRBV2 and TRBJ2-3, the full variable domain is EPEVTQTPSHQVTQMGQEVILRCVPISNHLYFYWYRQILGQKVEFLVSFYNNEISEKSEIFDDQFSVERPDGSNFTLKIRSTKLEDSAMYFCAGLADTQYFGPGTRLTVL.

This CDR3 is CASSETGDYGYTF. DNA of the CDR3: TGCGCCAGCAGCGAAACAGGGGATTATGGCTACACCTTC. The chain uses TRBV5-1 and TRBJ1-2; 7 nucleotides agree with TRBD1. Trimming took 4 bases from V and 5 from J; bases not matched to a gene: 5. The CDR3 covers 13 residues. Germline CDR1 is SGHRS and CDR2 is YFSETQ.

This chain connects TRBV27 to TRBJ1-5; 11 nucleotides line up with TRBD1. The V gene end was trimmed by 8 bases and the J gene end by 6 bases; junction bases not matched to a gene: 6. The CDR3 extends over 14 amino acids. Germline CDR1 and CDR2: MNHEY and SMNVEV (reference sequence). The CDR3 sequence: CASRGQGGFQPQHF. The DNA for the CDR3 is TGTGCCAGCCGGGGACAGGGGGGTTTTCAGCCCCAGCATTTT.

The V call is TRBV7-9, the J call TRBJ1-1; weak D call: TRBD1 (6 bases). Germline values: CDR1 SEHNR, CDR2 FQNEAQ (reference sequence). There are 12 residues in the CDR3. Trimming removed 5 bases from V and 8 bases from J, with 12 bases in between. This chain's CDR3 is CASSQLDREAFF. CDR3 DNA sequence: TGTGCCAGCAGCCAACTGGACAGAGAAGCTTTCTTT.

This chain uses TRBV6-5 with TRBJ2-1, with TRBD2 matching 8 bases. J lost 6 bases, V lost 5 bases, and 3 bases had no gene match. The CDR3 runs 13 residues. CDR1 is MNHEY, CDR2 SVGAGI, per germline. CDR3 region: CASSPGTSNEQFF. The CDR3 region has the DNA TGTGCCAGCAGTCCCGGGACTAGCAATGAGCAGTTCTTC.

V and J are TRBV27 and TRBJ1-5; 8 bases are shared with TRBD1. This CDR3 is built from 15 residues. CDR1 is MNHEY, CDR2 SMNVEV, per germline (reference sequence). Trimming removed 4 bases from V and 6 bases from J; junction bases left unmatched: 8. DNA of the CDR3: TGTGCCAGCAGTTCCTCAGGGGGCCGTATTCAGCCCCAGCATTTT. This encodes CASSSSGGRIQPQHF.

The chain is built from TRBV7-2 and TRBJ2-5, with 11 bases that match TRBD2. This CDR3 spans 14 amino acids. Per the germline V gene, CDR1 is SGHTA and CDR2 is FQGNSA. V was clipped by 5 bases and J by 7 bases; unmatched bases: 6. CDR3 sequence: CASSPTSGAGTQYF. The CDR3 DNA follows: TGTGCCAGCAGCCCGACTAGCGGGGCGGGGACCCAGTACTTC.

V and J are TRBV28 and TRBJ2-1; D remains ambiguous. Germline-derived CDR1 and CDR2 are MDHEN and SYDVKM. The V end lost 6 bases, the J end lost 0 bases, and 15 bases lay between the germline ends. The CDR3 loop spans 16 amino acids. The CDR3, as DNA: TGTGCCAGCAGACATACCCGGCTTAGCTCCTACAATGAGCAGTTCTTC. Encoded protein: CASRHTRLSSYNEQFF. Complete variable domain (other parts from reference TRBV28 and TRBJ2-1): DVKVTQSSRYLVKRTGEKVFLECVQDMDHENMFWYRQDPGLGLRLIYFSYDVKMKEKGDIPEGYSVSREKKERFSLILESASTNQTSMYLCASRHTRLSSYNEQFFGPGTRLTVL.

The genes are TRBV9 and TRBJ2-3; D may be TRBD2 (6 bases). The V and J ends lost 4 bases and 6 bases respectively, with 15 bases between them. The length of the CDR3 is 14 residues. Germline CDR1 SGDLS, CDR2 YYNGEE. CDR3 sequence: CASSLRSAGDTQYF. CDR3 DNA: TGTGCCAGCAGCCTCCGCAGCGCGGGGGATACGCAGTATTTT. Variable domain in full (rest from reference TRBV9 and TRBJ2-3): DSGVTQTPKHLITATGQRVTLRCSPRSGDLSVYWYQQSLDQGLQFLIQYYNGEERAKGNILERFSAQQFPDLHSELNLSSLELGDSALYFCASSLRSAGDTQYFGPGTRLTVL.

J is TRBJ1-6 and V is TRBV15; D gene ambiguous. The V gene lost 1 base and the J gene lost 6 bases, with 4 bases spanning the gap. CDR3 size: 13 residues. Looked up from germline, CDR1 is LNHNV and CDR2 is YYDKDF (reference sequence). The chain's CDR3 is CATSRGANSPLHF. CDR3 nucleotides: TGTGCCACCAGCAGAGGGGCTAATTCACCCCTCCACTTT.

In its sample, this clone was seen once. This chain joins TRBV15 and TRBJ2-2; D gene ambiguous. V was shortened by 1 base and J by 4 bases, with 7 bases between the two germline ends. Germline V gene data show CDR1 as LNHNV and CDR2 as YYDKDF (reference sequence). The CDR3 is 14 residues long. CDR3 sequence: CATSRGQVTGELFF. In DNA, the CDR3 is TGTGCCACCAGCAGAGGTCAAGTCACCGGGGAGCTGTTTTTT. Filled out from reference TRBV15 and TRBJ2-2, the complete variable domain reads DAMVIQNPRYQVTQFGKPVTLSCSQTLNHNVMYWYQQKSSQAPKLLFHYYDKDFNNEADTPDNFQSRRPNTSFCFLDIRSPGLGDTAMYLCATSRGQVTGELFFGEGSRLTVL.

The V and J genes are TRBV6-5 and TRBJ2-3; D is unclear. V was clipped by 8 bases and J by 0 bases, with 15 bases between them. The CDR3 sequence is 15 residues long. Germline CDR1 and CDR2: MNHEY and SVGAGI. The CDR3 loop is CASRQAAQSTDTQYF. CDR3 sequence (DNA): TGTGCCAGCCGCCAAGCCGCCCAGAGCACAGATACGCAGTATTTT.

CDR3 in DNA: TGTGCCAGCAGCGAAAGCGCGTCCTCCTACAATGAGCAGTTCTTC. It is translated as CASSESASSYNEQFF. V usage is TRBV7-6 and J usage is TRBJ2-1; D gene unclear. The V and J ends lost 5 bases and 0 bases respectively, with 11 bases between them. Germline V gene data show CDR1 as SGHVS and CDR2 as FNYEAQ. The CDR3 contains 15 residues.

This rearrangement joins TRBV28 to TRBJ2-7; D is perhaps TRBD1 (6 bases). The CDR3 runs to 13 residues. Trimming left V 4 bases short and J 3 bases short, with 10 bases between. Germline V CDR1 and CDR2: MDHEN, SYDVKM. CDR3 DNA: TGTGCCAGCAGTTCGGACAGAAACTACGAGCAGTACTTC. Its protein product is CASSSDRNYEQYF.

The CDR3 here is CASSPSRTAHAGNYGYTF. The DNA of the CDR3 is TGTGCCAGCAGCCCCAGTAGGACAGCTCATGCGGGTAACTATGGCTACACCTTC. J is TRBJ1-2 and V is TRBV4-2; a possible D gene is TRBD1 (6 bases). V lost 4 bases and J 1 base, leaving 22 bases between the germline ends. Germline V lookup: CDR1 LGHNA, CDR2 YNFKEQ. This CDR3 spans 18 amino acids.

The V call is TRBV29-1, the J call TRBJ2-5, with D uncertain. The CDR3 runs 11 residues. Germline lookup yields CDR1 SQVTM and CDR2 ANQGSEA. V was pared by 5 bases and J by 7 bases, with 11 bases between. The CDR3: CSVFVGRTQYF. CDR3 sequence (DNA): TGCAGCGTTTTTGTTGGCCGGACCCAGTACTTC.

With respect to this clone: The same CDR3 is also encoded by other DNA sequences in this sample. The chain is built from TRBV10-3 and TRBJ1-1, with D possibly TRBD1 on 5 matching bases. The CDR3 consists of 14 residues. The V and J ends lost 1 base and 2 bases respectively, with 8 bases between them. Germline V CDR1 and CDR2: ENHRY, SYGVKD. Written as DNA, the CDR3 is TGTGCCATCAGTGAGTGGGGGGGTAACACTGAAGCTTTCTTT. Translating it yields CAISEWGGNTEAFF.

This clone was seen only once. DNA for the CDR3: TGCGCCAGCAGCTTGGCGGGGAGACAGGGGGCCCTTATCGGGGAGCTGTTTTTT. It encodes CASSLAGRQGALIGELFF. The chain combines TRBV5-1 with TRBJ2-2; 10 nucleotides line up with TRBD1. The V segment lost 0 bases and the J segment 7 bases; nucleotides outside the gene matches: 12. Germline CDR1 and CDR2: SGHRS and YFSETQ. This CDR3 spans 18 amino acids. Full variable domain (remainder filled in from reference TRBV5-1 and TRBJ2-2): KAGVTQTPRYLIKTRGQQVTLSCSPISGHRSVSWYQQTPGQGLQFLFEYFSETQRNKGNFPGRFSGRQFSNSRSEMNVSTLELGDSALYLCASSLAGRQGALIGELFFGEGSRLTVL.

For the CDR3, the DNA is TGTGCCAGCCTCTCCGACAGTACTGGAAACACCATATATTTT. Translated: CASLSDSTGNTIYF. V usage is TRBV6-6 and J usage is TRBJ1-3; TRBD1 might be the D (5 bases). V was trimmed by 8 bases and J by 2 bases, leaving 13 bases between them. This CDR3 is 14 amino acids long. Germline-derived CDR1 and CDR2 are MNHNY and SVGAGI (reference sequence).

The chain joins TRBV30 to TRBJ2-3; D call uncertain. Trimming left V 6 bases short and J 4 bases short, with 8 bases between. CDR1 is GTSNPN and CDR2 is SVGIG in the germline V gene (reference sequence). This CDR3 comprises 11 residues. The CDR3 coding sequence is TGTGCCTGCAAGTCCGCAGATACGCAGTATTTT. It specifies CACKSADTQYF.

The V and J genes are TRBV7-2 and TRBJ2-7, with a tentative D call TRBD1 (6 bases). Trimming cost V 5 bases and J 4 bases, with 12 bases left between them. CDR1 and CDR2 (germline): SGHTA, FQGNSA. The length of the CDR3 is 13 residues. As DNA, the CDR3 is TGTGCCAGCAGCACGAAGACAGGTTACGAGCAGTACTTC. Amino acids: CASSTKTGYEQYF.